This entry features one TCR beta chain sequence. The data stem from a study of neoadjuvant anti-PD-1 for oral cavity cancer. Trimming pared 4 bases from V and 6 bases from J, leaving 10 bases between. Looked up from germline, CDR1 is GTSNPN and CDR2 is SVGIG (reference sequence). The CDR3 totals 12 residues. The time point here: after neoadjuvant nivolumab, at surgical resection. Sequencing used immunoSEQ multiplex PCR; TCRdb keeps in-frame clones, though not all of them. The data contain roughly 15,000 clones, roughly 74% of them singletons. This receptor was obtained from a person aged 35 to 85 with oral cavity squamous cell carcinoma. V and J are TRBV30 and TRBJ2-1; weak D call: TRBD1 (5 bases). Sequenced here: PBMCs, sampled after nivolumab (anti-PD-1) treatment. In nucleotides, the CDR3 is TGTGCCTGGACTGATCAGGGCAATGAGCAGTTCTTC. Protein sequence: CAWTDQGNEQFF.